The clone carrying this TCR beta chain came up a few times. As to time point: pre-sensitization, week 0. The treatment here: therapeutic diphenylcyclopropenone sensitization with weekly scalp DPC. The data derive from a study of human T cells and chemical hapten exposure. TCRdb fed the RACE reads into MiXCR, producing one record per CDR3 protein. The data hold tens of thousands of distinct CDR3 sequences, with over 10% observed a single time. Trimming at V came to 5 bases and at J to 6 bases, leaving 7 bases not matched to a gene. The CDR3 is 15 residues long. The chain is built from TRBV12-3 or TRBV12-4 and TRBJ1-2; 12 nucleotides line up with TRBD1. Sequences were derived from whole blood, sampled in connection with sensitization to the hapten diphenylcyclopropenone (DPC). This TCR derives from a woman younger than 45 with alopecia areata. Some clones in this sample may be carry-over from other donors' samples. The CDR3 loop is CASSGDRGRRNGYTF. The CDR3, as DNA: TGTGCCAGCAGTGGGGACAGGGGGCGTAGAAATGGCTACACCTTC.